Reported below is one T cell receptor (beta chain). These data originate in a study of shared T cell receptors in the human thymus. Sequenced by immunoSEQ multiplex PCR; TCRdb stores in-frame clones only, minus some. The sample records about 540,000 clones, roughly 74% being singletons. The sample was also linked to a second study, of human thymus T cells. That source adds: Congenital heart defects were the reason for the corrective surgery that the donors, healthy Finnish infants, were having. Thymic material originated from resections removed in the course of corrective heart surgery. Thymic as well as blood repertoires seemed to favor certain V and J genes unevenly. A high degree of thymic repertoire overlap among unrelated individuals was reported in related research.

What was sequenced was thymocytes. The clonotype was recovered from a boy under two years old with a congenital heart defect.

CDR3 loop: CASSLARGCYRDRLYF. The CDR3 nucleotides are TGCGCCAGCAGCTTGGCCCGGGGCTGCTACCGGGACAGGCTGTACTTC. The chain is built from TRBV5-1 and TRBJ2-7, with 8 positions matching TRBD1. Germline-derived CDR1 and CDR2 are SGHRS and YFSETQ. The CDR3 contains 16 residues. V trimming: 0 bases; J trimming: 12 bases; junction bases outside the gene matches: 17.